This paragraph reports one T cell receptor (beta chain). Its ends do not fully match the called genes, so a read error is possible. Repertoires were generated with immunoSEQ multiplex PCR, while TCRdb's copy carries only in-frame clones and drops some. The sample carries about 70,000 clones, nearly 95% recorded once. This entry belongs to a study of T cell changes during pregnancy in multiple sclerosis. Per the germline V gene, CDR1 is MNHNS and CDR2 is SASEGT. The CDR3 sequence is 13 residues long. This rearrangement joins TRBV6-1 to TRBJ1-1, with TRBD1 as a possible D gene (5 bases). This sample comprised CD4+ T cells from peripheral blood mononuclear cells, obtained after pregnancy. The receptor's source is a female donor with multiple sclerosis, enrolled in a pregnancy study. The CDR3 DNA follows: TGTGCCAGCAGAGAAGCGGGACTTTGGGGAGCTTTCTTT. This translates into CASREAGLWGAFF.